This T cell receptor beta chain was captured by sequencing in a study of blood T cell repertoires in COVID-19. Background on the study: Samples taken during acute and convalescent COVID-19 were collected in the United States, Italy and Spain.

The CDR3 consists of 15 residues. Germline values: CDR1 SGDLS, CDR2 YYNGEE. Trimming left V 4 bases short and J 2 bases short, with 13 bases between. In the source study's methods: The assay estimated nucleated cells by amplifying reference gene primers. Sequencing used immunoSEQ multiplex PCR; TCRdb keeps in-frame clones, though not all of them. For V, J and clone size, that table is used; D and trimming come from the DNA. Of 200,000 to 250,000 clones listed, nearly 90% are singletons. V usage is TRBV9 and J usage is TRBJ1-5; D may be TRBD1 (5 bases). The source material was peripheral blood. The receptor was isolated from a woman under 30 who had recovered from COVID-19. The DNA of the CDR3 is TGTGCCAGCAGCCCTCGGGGAGGGGGCAATCAGCCCCAGCATTTT. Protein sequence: CASSPRGGGNQPQHF. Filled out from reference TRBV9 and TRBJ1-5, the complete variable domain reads DSGVTQTPKHLITATGQRVTLRCSPRSGDLSVYWYQQSLDQGLQFLIQYYNGEERAKGNILERFSAQQFPDLHSELNLSSLELGDSALYFCASSPRGGGNQPQHFGDGTRLSIL.